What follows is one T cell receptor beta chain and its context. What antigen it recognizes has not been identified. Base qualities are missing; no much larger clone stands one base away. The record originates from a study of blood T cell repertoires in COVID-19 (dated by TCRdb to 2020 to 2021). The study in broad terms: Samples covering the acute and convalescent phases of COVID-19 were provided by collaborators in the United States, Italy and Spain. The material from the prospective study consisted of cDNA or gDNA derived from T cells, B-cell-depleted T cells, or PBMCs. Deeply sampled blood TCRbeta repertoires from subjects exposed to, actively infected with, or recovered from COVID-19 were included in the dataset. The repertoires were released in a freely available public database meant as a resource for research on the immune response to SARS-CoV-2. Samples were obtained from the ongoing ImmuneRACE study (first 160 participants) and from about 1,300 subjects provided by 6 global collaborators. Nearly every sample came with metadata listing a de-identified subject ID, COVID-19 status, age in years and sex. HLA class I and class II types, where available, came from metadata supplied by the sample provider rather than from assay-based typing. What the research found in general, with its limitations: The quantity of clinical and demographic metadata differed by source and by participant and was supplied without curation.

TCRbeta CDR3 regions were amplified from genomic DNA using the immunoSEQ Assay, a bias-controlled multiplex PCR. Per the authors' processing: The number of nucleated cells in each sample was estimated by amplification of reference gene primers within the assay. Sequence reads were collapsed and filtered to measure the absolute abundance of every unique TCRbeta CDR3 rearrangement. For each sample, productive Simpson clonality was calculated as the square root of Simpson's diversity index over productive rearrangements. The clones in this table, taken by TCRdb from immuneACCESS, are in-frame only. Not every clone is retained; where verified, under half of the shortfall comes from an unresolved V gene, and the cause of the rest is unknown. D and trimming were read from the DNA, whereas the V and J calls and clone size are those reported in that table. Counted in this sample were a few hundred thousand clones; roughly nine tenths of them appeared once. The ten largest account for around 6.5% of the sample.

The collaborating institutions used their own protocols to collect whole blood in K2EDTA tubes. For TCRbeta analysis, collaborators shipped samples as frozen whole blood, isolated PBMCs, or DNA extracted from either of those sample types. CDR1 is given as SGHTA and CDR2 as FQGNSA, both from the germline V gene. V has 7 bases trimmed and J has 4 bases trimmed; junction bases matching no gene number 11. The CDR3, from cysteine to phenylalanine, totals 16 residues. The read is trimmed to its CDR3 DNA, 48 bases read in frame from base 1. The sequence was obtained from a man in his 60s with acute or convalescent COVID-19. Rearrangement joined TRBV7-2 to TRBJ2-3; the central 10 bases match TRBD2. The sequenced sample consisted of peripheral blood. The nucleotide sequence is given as TGTGCCAGCACCCAGAGACTAGCGGGTGGGGCAGATACGCAGTATTTT. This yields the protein CASTQRLAGGADTQYF.